The sequence of this T cell receptor beta chain was determined in a study of T-cell memory formation after mild COVID-19. Turning to the study itself: TCR clusters mostly belonged to single donors.

Findings and caveats of the study: CD4+ clones that contracted lay mainly in CM and EM; CD8+ ones lay in EMRA. Pre-infection memory held some responding clones, suggesting pre-existing cross-reactive T cells responded.

The V gene lost 4 bases and the J gene lost 5 bases, with 12 bases spanning the gap. Looked up from germline, CDR1 is SQVTM and CDR2 is ANQGSEA. The CDR3 contains 12 residues. To note about this clonotype: The antigen remains undetermined.

Libraries for TCRalpha and TCRbeta carried sample barcodes and unique molecular identifiers via 5'RACE. TCRdb ran MiXCR on the 5' RACE reads and lists one entry per CDR3 protein. This sample carries 540,000 or so distinct CDR3 sequences, around 21% of them seen once, and the ten largest clones take roughly an eighth. Source material: PBMCs or a T cell subset sorted from them (not recorded which). The receptor comes from an adult woman who had mild COVID-19 (a few samples of this study predate the infection). Cell type and time point are not known. This rearrangement joins TRBV29-1 to TRBJ2-7, with unresolved D. DNA for the CDR3: TGCAGCGTTGTCTCACCGGGCGACGAGCAGTACTTC. It specifies CSVVSPGDEQYF.